This TCR beta chain stems from a study of shared clonotypes between healthy human individuals (dated by TCRdb to the early 2020s). At the level of the whole study: A few men and two women, aged 18 to 49 years, made up the cohort. Per donor, three plates each were used for CD4 naive and CD4 memory, two for CD8 naive, and one for CD8 memory. The study deeply sequenced blood TCR repertoires of about 5 healthy adults to estimate repertoire size and the extent of clonotype sharing between individuals. To increase sequencing depth and limit assay-specific biases, TCR repertoire library preparation and sequencing were carried out by different laboratories using diverse techniques. Leukapheresis yielded between about 0.9 and 9.5 billion PBMCs per donor.

The donors were healthy, HIV-negative adults with no recently reported acute infections or vaccinations. Only Caucasian adults living in Nashville, Tennessee, USA were represented among the donors. CD4+ T cells were enriched through magnetic negative selection, after which naive cells were positively selected on CD45RA and the remaining negative fraction served as the memory subset. After blood collection by leukapheresis, PBMCs were isolated using Ficoll-Histopaque density gradient centrifugation and then cryopreserved in the vapor phase of liquid nitrogen. Analytical flow cytometry was used to check the purity and quantity of each magnetically sorted T cell population. Genomic DNA was isolated from every sorted fraction and measured by UV absorbance on a Nanodrop 2000c. A word on this clone: Its antigen target is currently unknown. No much larger clone exists at a distance of one base, and base qualities are not known.

TCR CDR3 regions were amplified from genomic DNA by multiplex PCR using the deep immunoSEQ assay. For each cell subset, the extracted genomic DNA was distributed evenly across all wells of several immunoSEQ 96-well plates, and each plate served as one replicate. Each replicate PCR for sorted subsets received roughly 0.2 ug genomic DNA, equal to roughly 29,000 T cell genomes. The purified libraries were quantified using a Qubit 3.0 fluorometer, sized with a Bioanalyzer 2100, and then quantified again using the KAPA Library Quantification kit. Each immunoSEQ 96-well plate was sequenced on its own single-read 150-cycle Illumina NextSeq 550 flow cell. In the authors' own workflow: The immunoSEQ output contained only junctional sequences without quality scores, so filtering could not match that applied to full-length reads. Sequences were annotated with PyIR, a Python wrapper for IgBLAST v1.9, and V/J genes and CDR3 were assigned using IMGT germline references. Reads with weak V/J assignments (E-value above 1e-6), missing CDR3, stop codons, out-of-frame junctions, or ambiguous translated residues were removed. V3J clonotypes were defined as sequences sharing the same inferred V gene, J gene, and CDR3 amino acid sequence. The percentage overlap between two repertoires was calculated by dividing the number of shared unique clonotypes by the size of the smaller repertoire. Richness of each repertoire was evaluated using RTK rarefaction, the Chao1 estimator, and Recon v2.1 estimates of unobserved clonotypes. For all TCRbeta clonotypes obtained by the gDNA method from a few donors, generation probabilities were computed with OLGA. The table was pulled from immuneACCESS by TCRdb, which kept in-frame rearrangements only. Such tables lose some clones; where checked, under half of the loss comes from unresolved V genes, and the rest has no known cause. For V, J and clone size, that table is used; D and trimming come from the DNA. For this sample the table gives about 2.4 million clones, of which 93% were detected only once. The ten largest clones add up to more than 0.35% of the sample.

Results the study describes overall, beyond this receptor: Incomplete sequencing was indicated by rarefaction of sorted-subset datasets, despite the large sequencing depth. Across several donors, around 5% of naive CD4, approximately 4% of naive CD8, about 2% of memory CD4, and approximately 0.4% of memory CD8 clonotypes were shared. Naive subsets generally had larger estimated clonotype richness than memory subsets. Higher generation probabilities were observed for clonotypes shared by all four sorted-subset donors than for non-shared clonotypes. Because the study included a small number of donors, the genetic and exposure-history diversity represented was limited. Only blood was sampled, and tissue TCR repertoires likely differ from those in blood. Based on pairwise subsampling, the degree of clonotype sharing among donors was expected to be affected by sequencing depth.

Including cysteine and phenylalanine, the CDR3 has 13 amino acids. The kept DNA is CDR3 alone, 39 bases in frame from the first base. The germline V gene supplies CDR1 SGHTS and CDR2 YDEGEE. V and J lose 2 bases and 1 base, and a span of 7 bases separates them. The material sequenced was naive CD4+ T cells from PBMCs. The cell subset or site label corresponds to: CD45RA+ positively selected. The TCR was taken from a man aged 18 to 29 in good health. Some clones in this sample may be carry-over from other donors' samples. The chain links TRBV5-8 with TRBJ2-7, with no confidently assigned D gene. The CDR3 region reads CASSFRLSYEQYF. The nucleotide sequence reads as follows: TGTGCCAGCAGCTTCAGGCTATCCTACGAGCAGTACTTC. The CDR3, completed at both ends by the reference TRBV5-8 and TRBJ2-7 genes, gives the full variable domain EAGVTQSPTHLIKTRGQQATLRCSPISGHTSVYWYQQALGLGLQFLLWYDEGEERNRGNFPPRFSGRQFPNYSSELNVNALELEDSALYLCASSFRLSYEQYFGPGTRLTVT.